A single sample gave rise to the 26 T cell receptor beta chains below, sequenced in a study of cytomegalovirus exposure and HLA in healthy donors. Generated by immunoSEQ multiplex PCR, the TCRdb table keeps only in-frame clones and is missing some. The data contain hundreds of thousands of clones, approximately 90% of them singletons. The sample taken for sequencing was PBMCs. The receptors originated from a woman aged 18-29 years in good health and CMV-seronegative.

J is TRBJ2-1 and V is TRBV19; 8 bases are a match to TRBD2. The CDR3 runs 16 residues. Germline V gene data show CDR1 as LNHDA and CDR2 as SQIVND (reference sequence). Trimming at V came to 1 base and at J to 10 bases, leaving 12 bases not matched to a gene. This CDR3 is CASSIGVAGGGEEQFF. CDR3 coding DNA: TGTGCCAGTAGTATAGGAGTCGCGGGGGGTGGTGAAGAGCAGTTCTTC.

This clone occurred a few times. The gene calls are TRBV6-1 and TRBJ2-5, with TRBD1 matching 7 bases. Germline CDR1 and CDR2: MNHNS and SASEGT. The CDR3 loop spans 14 amino acids. V gave up 10 bases and J gave up 5 bases; unmatched junction bases: 13. CDR3 sequence reads: CAIRGGYPRETQYF. The CDR3 nucleotides are TGTGCCATCCGAGGGGGCTATCCTCGGGAGACCCAGTACTTC.

The rearrangement links TRBV7-8 to TRBJ2-1; TRBD1 matches 9 bases. The J segment lost 10 bases and the V segment lost 6 bases, leaving 13 bases of the junction unmatched. The CDR3 loop spans 15 amino acids. Germline CDR1 SGHVS, CDR2 FQNEAQ. The CDR3 loop reads CASRSPATGGEEQFF. CDR3 bases: TGTGCCAGCAGATCCCCTGCGACAGGGGGTGAGGAGCAGTTCTTC.

The chain is built from TRBV2 and TRBJ2-1, with 12 bases matching TRBD2. Unmatched junction bases numbered 4, after V lost 6 bases and J lost 10 bases. Germline assignment: CDR1 SNHLY and CDR2 FYNNEI. This CDR3 is built from 13 residues. The chain's CDR3 is CASSRLAGEEQFF. The CDR3 DNA reads TGTGCCAGCAGCCGACTAGCGGGAGAGGAGCAGTTCTTC.

V gene TRBV13 combines with J gene TRBJ2-7; TRBD2 aligns across 10 bases. The germline CDR1 and CDR2 sequences are PRHDT and FYEKMQ (reference sequence). J gave up 4 bases and V 5 bases, and 11 bases lay outside the gene matches. The CDR3 is made up of 16 amino acids. Here the CDR3 DNA reads TGTGCCAGCAGCGCCTCTCCTAGCGGGGGTACTTACGAGCAGTACTTC. This encodes CASSASPSGGTYEQYF.

The sample holds a few counts of this clone. The rearrangement uses TRBV11-2 and TRBJ1-2, with D unclear. The germline CDR1 and CDR2 sequences are SGHAT and FQNNGV. The CDR3 length is 15 residues. Trimming shortened V by 5 bases and J by 2 bases, and 15 bases separated the two germline ends. The CDR3 protein is CASSHPTAGNYGYTF. CDR3 DNA sequence: TGTGCCAGCAGCCATCCGACGGCAGGAAACTATGGCTACACCTTC.

This clone was seen just once. The rearrangement links TRBV28 to TRBJ2-3; TRBD2 aligns across 12 bases. Germline V gene lookup returns CDR1 MDHEN and CDR2 SYDVKM. Trimming at V came to 4 bases and at J to 6 bases, leaving 11 bases not matched to a gene. The CDR3 has 17 amino acids. CDR3 nucleotide sequence: TGTGCCAGCAGTTCCCCGACTAGCGGGAGAGGTTCGGATACGCAGTATTTT. This encodes CASSSPTSGRGSDTQYF.

A word on this clone: Different DNA sequences within this sample yield the same CDR3. V and J are TRBV30 and TRBJ1-5; 8 nucleotides agree with TRBD1. The trim removed 2 bases at V and 4 bases at J, leaving 4 bases unmatched. The length of the CDR3 is 14 residues. From germline, CDR1 is GTSNPN and CDR2 SVGIG (reference sequence). The CDR3 spells CAWSPGQGNQPQHF. The CDR3 bases are TGTGCCTGGAGTCCCGGACAGGGAAATCAGCCCCAGCATTTT.

The table lists this clone with a count of one. The chain couples TRBV15 to TRBJ2-7; tentative D call: TRBD1 (6 bases). The germline V and J ends were trimmed by 3 bases and 2 bases, with 11 bases remaining between them. Per germline, CDR1 LNHNV and CDR2 YYDKDF (reference sequence). This CDR3 comprises 14 residues. CDR3 sequence: CATSSGTFPYEQYF. The CDR3 DNA reads TGTGCCACCAGCAGTGGGACATTCCCCTACGAGCAGTACTTC.

The CDR3 sequence: CASSSDTGSIYGYTF. As DNA, the CDR3 is TGCGCCAGCAGCTCAGACACCGGATCCATCTATGGCTACACCTTC. The rearrangement uses TRBV5-1 and TRBJ1-2, with unresolved D. This CDR3 comprises 15 residues. Germline V gives CDR1 SGHRS, CDR2 YFSETQ. The V gene lost 3 bases and the J gene lost 4 bases, with 16 bases spanning the gap.

The chain is built from TRBV5-4 and TRBJ2-2; 10 bases are a match to TRBD1. Germline V lookup: CDR1 SGHNT, CDR2 YYREEE (reference sequence). The V gene end was trimmed by 5 bases and the J gene end by 6 bases; junction bases not matched to a gene: 7. This CDR3 region has 15 residues. Here the CDR3 reads CASRPGTGESGELFF. The DNA for the CDR3 is TGTGCCAGCAGGCCCGGGACAGGGGAGTCCGGGGAGCTGTTTTTT.

The genes are TRBV18 and TRBJ2-5; 11 nucleotides line up with TRBD2. Germline CDR1 is KGHSH and CDR2 is LQKENI. The V and J ends lost 1 base and 5 bases, in that order; junction bases with no gene match: 3. The length of the CDR3 is 15 residues. The CDR3 reads CASSPRLAGRETQYF. CDR3 nucleotides: TGTGCCAGCTCACCACGACTAGCGGGGCGGGAGACCCAGTACTTC.

J is TRBJ1-2 and V is TRBV19; no clear D gene. The CDR3 sequence is 15 residues long. Germline lookup yields CDR1 LNHDA and CDR2 SQIVND (reference sequence). V lost 2 bases to trimming and J lost 0 bases, with 10 bases between them. CDR3: CASSISGGTNYGYTF. The CDR3 nucleotides read TGTGCCAGTAGTATATCGGGAGGGACTAACTATGGCTACACCTTC.

The V gene is TRBV19, the J gene TRBJ2-7; D may be TRBD1 (5 bases). This CDR3 comprises 12 residues. CDR1 and CDR2 from the germline V gene are LNHDA and SQIVND (reference sequence). Between the trimmed V and J ends, which lost 8 bases and 7 bases, there was a span of 15 bases. The CDR3 DNA reads as TGTGCCAGTTCGGACACATCGAGGGAGCAGTACTTC. Its protein is CASSDTSREQYF.

V and J are TRBV5-1 and TRBJ2-6, with TRBD1 matching over 7 bases. J was trimmed by 2 bases and V by 0 bases; bases with no gene match: 8. CDR3 length: 18 amino acids. Per germline, CDR1 SGHRS and CDR2 YFSETQ. The CDR3 spells CASSLDRQGVAGANVLTF. The CDR3 region has the DNA TGCGCCAGCAGCTTGGATAGACAGGGAGTGGCTGGGGCCAACGTCCTGACTTTC.

The chain recombines TRBV27 with TRBJ2-1; the match to TRBD2 covers 10 bases. This CDR3 is 16 amino acids long. The germline gives CDR1 MNHEY, CDR2 SMNVEV (reference sequence). V was clipped by 6 bases and J by 2 bases; unmatched bases: 7. The CDR3 sequence: CASSPSAGGPYNEQFF. The CDR3 DNA is TGTGCCAGCAGCCCCTCAGCGGGAGGGCCCTACAATGAGCAGTTCTTC.

This clone was recorded at least ten times. CDR3 amino acids: CASHLAGGYEQYF. In DNA form, the CDR3 reads TGTGCCAGCCATCTAGCGGGAGGGTACGAGCAGTACTTC. The V call is TRBV2, the J call TRBJ2-7, with 12 bases matching TRBD2. This CDR3 spans 13 amino acids. Trimming at V came to 8 bases and at J to 4 bases, leaving 3 bases not matched to a gene. CDR1 and CDR2 from the germline V gene are SNHLY and FYNNEI.

The CDR3 nucleotides read TGTGCCACCAGCAGAGATTCGACAGAGACCTATGGCTACACCTTC. This encodes CATSRDSTETYGYTF. The rearrangement joins TRBV15 to TRBJ1-2, with a possible D match to TRBD1 (5 bases). V lost 0 bases, J lost 4 bases, and 12 bases lay in between. The CDR3 extends over 15 amino acids. Per the germline V gene, CDR1 is LNHNV and CDR2 is YYDKDF (reference sequence).

This rearrangement joins TRBV9 to TRBJ1-6; 7 bases fit TRBD1. This CDR3 contains 19 residues. The germline gives CDR1 SGDLS, CDR2 YYNGEE. V was clipped by 3 bases and J by 2 bases; unmatched bases: 14. DNA for the CDR3: TGTGCCAGCAGCGGTAGAACAGGGGTGGTACAACCCTATAATTCACCCCTCCACTTT. It is translated as CASSGRTGVVQPYNSPLHF.

This clone was observed once. V gene TRBV6-1 combines with J gene TRBJ2-7; 9 bases agree with TRBD1. CDR3 size: 14 residues. Germline V gene lookup returns CDR1 MNHNS and CDR2 SASEGT. V shed 6 bases and J 2 bases; nucleotides not matched to a gene: 5. CDR3 coding DNA: TGTGCCAGCAGCCAGACAGGGGGTACCTACGAGCAGTACTTC. Translated, it gives CASSQTGGTYEQYF.

The chain links TRBV27 to TRBJ2-2; D perhaps matches TRBD1 (5 bases). This CDR3 contains 13 residues. The germline V and J ends were trimmed by 6 bases and 6 bases, with 11 bases remaining between them. Germline V CDR1 and CDR2: MNHEY, SMNVEV (reference sequence). In nucleotides, the CDR3 is TGTGCCAGCAGCCCTCTAGGGGCCGGGGAGCTGTTTTTT. Amino acids: CASSPLGAGELFF.

J is TRBJ2-2 and V is TRBV29-1; a possible D gene is TRBD1 (5 bases). CDR1 and CDR2 from the germline V gene are SQVTM and ANQGSEA. The CDR3 has 16 residues. Trimming removed 0 bases at V and 6 bases at J, with 17 bases between. The CDR3 nucleotides read TGCAGCGTTGAAGATGGCAGGGAAGACTCTCCCGGGGAGCTGTTTTTT. Translated, it gives CSVEDGREDSPGELFF.

The rearrangement links TRBV7-9 to TRBJ2-7; 7 bases map to TRBD1. Losses at the gene ends were 4 bases for V and 2 bases for J; bases not matched to a gene: 5. In germline, CDR1 is SEHNR, CDR2 FQNEAQ (reference sequence). This CDR3 has 14 amino acids. CDR3 sequence reads: CASSSRQGPYEQYF. The CDR3 bases are TGTGCCAGCAGCTCTCGACAGGGCCCCTACGAGCAGTACTTC.

The V gene is TRBV5-1, the J gene TRBJ2-1; 9 bases align to TRBD2. The CDR3 contains 17 residues. V shed 3 bases and J 7 bases; nucleotides not matched to a gene: 14. The germline V gene encodes CDR1 SGHRS and CDR2 YFSETQ. CDR3 in amino acids: CASSSRLAGGPANEQFF. The CDR3 bases are TGCGCCAGCAGCTCCCGTTTGGCGGGAGGGCCGGCGAATGAGCAGTTCTTC. The variable domain in full, with the rest retrieved from reference TRBV5-1 and TRBJ2-1, is KAGVTQTPRYLIKTRGQQVTLSCSPISGHRSVSWYQQTPGQGLQFLFEYFSETQRNKGNFPGRFSGRQFSNSRSEMNVSTLELGDSALYLCASSSRLAGGPANEQFFGPGTRLTVL.

The CDR3 loop reads CASSLTGDQPQHF. The CDR3 DNA follows: TGTGCCAGCAGCTTAACCGGGGATCAGCCCCAGCATTTT. V and J are TRBV7-3 and TRBJ1-5, with no clear D. Trimming stripped 0 bases from V and 5 bases from J, with 5 bases between. Germline loops: CDR1 SGHTA, CDR2 FQGTGA. The CDR3 runs to 13 residues. Together with reference TRBV7-3 and TRBJ1-5, the CDR3 gives the full variable domain: GAGVSQTPSNKVTEKGKYVELRCDPISGHTALYWYRQSLGQGPEFLIYFQGTGAADDSGLPNDRFFAVRPEGSVSTLKIQRTERGDSAVYLCASSLTGDQPQHFGDGTRLSIL.

The chain recombines TRBV2 with TRBJ1-1; possibly TRBD1 for D (6 bases). Germline loops: CDR1 SNHLY, CDR2 FYNNEI. This CDR3 spans 16 amino acids. Trimming pared 2 bases from V and 7 bases from J, leaving 20 bases between. CDR3 loop: CASSEWVPSRGYEAFF. Here the CDR3 DNA reads TGTGCCAGCAGTGAATGGGTCCCGAGCAGGGGCTATGAAGCTTTCTTT.